The clone carrying this TCR beta chain was seen repeatedly, ten times or more. Its antigen remains unknown. The entry originates in a study of human T cells and chemical hapten exposure. Trimming left V 4 bases short and J 4 bases short, with 7 bases between. The CDR3 spans 13 residues. CDR1 MGHRA and CDR2 YSYEKL come from the germline V gene. The library tagged individual cDNA molecules with unique molecular identifiers. TCRdb called the RACE reads again in MiXCR, with one record for every CDR3 protein. The sample shows 65,000 to 100,000 distinct CDR3 sequences, 5% to 8.5% of them seen only once. Findings and caveats of the study: Unchanged with DPC sensitization were TCRs above 1 in 1000 frequency.

Sample time point: patch test 2, 6 weeks after DPC sensitization. Treatment indicated: therapeutic diphenylcyclopropenone sensitization with weekly scalp DPC. Samples of blood were obtained prior to the application of each patch test. The chain carries TRBV4-1 and TRBJ1-4; D remains unclear. Sequenced here: whole blood, sampled in connection with sensitization to the hapten diphenylcyclopropenone (DPC). This receptor was obtained from a woman aged 25 to 39 with alopecia areata. Some clones in this sample may be carry-over from other donors' samples. The CDR3 bases are TGCGCCAGCAGCCCCCTGGGTAATGAAAAACTGTTTTTT. Translation: CASSPLGNEKLFF.